The clone carrying this T cell receptor (beta chain) has just one count. Its antigen is still unknown. There are 18 residues in the CDR3. Trimming cost V 4 bases and J 0 bases, with 19 bases left between them. Germline V gives CDR1 SEHNR, CDR2 FQNEAQ (reference sequence). The data were taken from a study of shared clonotypes between healthy human individuals. Study observations and caveats: Clonotypes that were shared across a handful of donors made up roughly 5.2% of naive CD4 clonotypes. Enrolling few donors narrowed the genetic and exposure-history diversity that was represented.

Donors were healthy HIV-negative adults without recent acute infections or vaccinations. Naive CD4+ cells were CD45RA-selected; the remaining cells were memory. Profiling relied on immunoSEQ multiplex PCR, and the TCRdb table lists in-frame clones only, not all of them. The sample contains approximately 2,000,000 clones, 85% to 95% of which appear only once. The clonotype was recovered from a young man in good health. Some clones in this sample may be carry-over from other donors' samples. J is TRBJ1-5 and V is TRBV7-9, with a tentative D call TRBD1 (5 bases). The sample was naive CD4+ T cells from PBMCs. This sample's subset: CD45RA+ positively selected. The CDR3 here is CASSSFSGQLNSNQPQHF. The CDR3 region has the DNA TGTGCCAGCAGCTCCTTTTCAGGACAACTAAATAGCAATCAGCCCCAGCATTTT.